This TCR beta chain derives from a study of T cells in Graves' hyperthyroidism and ophthalmopathy. In the study overall: Before any treatment, at initial diagnosis, peripheral blood was collected. Points from the study as a whole: Most thyroid clonotypes expanded above 0.001 were also detected in blood.

Exclusion of patients followed from uncontrolled infection, other autoimmune disease, pregnancy or lactation. Orbital computed tomography and thyroid ultrasound, together with serum TRAb and thyroxine and clinical symptoms, were used for diagnoses. The source material, RNA transcripts, was used to amplify TCR beta CDR3 regions. The TCR CDR3 was amplified in a first-round RT-PCR using the HTBI primer set. Using its own MiXCR run on the multiplex PCR reads, TCRdb lists one record per CDR3 protein. The repertoire holds some 490,000 distinct CDR3 sequences, with approximately 23% as singletons. The CDR3 spans 13 residues. With 2 bases removed from V and 3 bases from J, the gap between germline ends came to 5 bases. As to this clonotype: Its cognate antigen is unknown.

The sample was blood. This TCR was recovered from an older woman with Graves' ophthalmopathy. This sequence joins TRBV12-3 or TRBV12-4 and TRBJ1-3; D is uncertain. CDR3 nucleotides: TGTGCCAGCAGTTTATATGGTGGAAACACCATATATTTT. This codes for CASSLYGGNTIYF.